The 11 T cell receptor beta chains below come from one sample, sequenced in a study of control samples from healthy donors and cancer patients. Libraries were prepared by immunoSEQ multiplex PCR; TCRdb keeps only in-frame clonotypes and omits some of them. This table holds around 80,000 clones, about 88% found once. The sequenced material came from blood. These receptors all stem from a woman in her 50s in good health.

The rearrangement links TRBV9 to TRBJ2-6; D ambiguous. With 2 bases removed from V and 1 base from J, the gap between germline ends came to 10 bases. From germline, CDR1 is SGDLS and CDR2 YYNGEE. The CDR3 consists of 16 residues. In nucleotides, the CDR3 is TGTGCCAGCAGCGTTGACTTGGGATCTGGGGCCAACGTCCTGACTTTC. Its protein product is CASSVDLGSGANVLTF.

The chain links TRBV6-1 to TRBJ1-6, with D perhaps matching TRBD1 (5 bases). Per germline, CDR1 MNHNS and CDR2 SASEGT. This CDR3 is 14 amino acids long. Trimming pared 2 bases from V and 7 bases from J, leaving 9 bases between. CDR3: CASSEYRNNSPLHF. The CDR3 DNA sequence: TGTGCCAGCAGTGAATACAGGAACAATTCACCCCTCCACTTT.

The chain links TRBV11-2 to TRBJ2-7; no clear D gene. V was pared by 4 bases and J by 3 bases, with 7 bases between. The CDR3 length is 12 residues. Germline V gene data show CDR1 as SGHAT and CDR2 as FQNNGV. The CDR3 coding sequence is TGTGCCAGCAGCTACCAAATCTACGAGCAGTACTTC. Protein sequence: CASSYQIYEQYF.

The chain has TRBV19 and TRBJ2-3; TRBD1 might be the D (6 bases). Per the germline V gene, CDR1 is LNHDA and CDR2 is SQIVND (reference sequence). V was clipped by 5 bases and J by 5 bases, with 14 bases between them. This CDR3 has 14 residues. The CDR3 region is CASSEDRSKDTQYF. CDR3 sequence (DNA): TGTGCCAGTAGTGAAGACAGGAGTAAAGATACGCAGTATTTT.

This chain connects TRBV25-1 to TRBJ2-1, with D perhaps matching TRBD1 (5 bases). Trimming left V 3 bases short and J 0 bases short, with 12 bases between. CDR1 and CDR2 (germline): MGHDK, SYGVNS. CDR3 length: 16 amino acids. The CDR3, as DNA: TGTGCCAGCAGTGAGACAGCCTCCAGCTCCTACAATGAGCAGTTCTTC. Protein product: CASSETASSSYNEQFF.

This sequence joins TRBV7-6 and TRBJ2-7; TRBD2 agrees at 12 bases. The CDR3 covers 16 residues. Germline loops: CDR1 SGHVS, CDR2 FNYEAQ. The trim removed 5 bases at V and 5 bases at J, leaving 10 bases unmatched. The CDR3 nucleotides read TGTGCCAGCAGCGTCAGTTCTAGCGGGGGGGCCGACGAGCAGTACTTC. Protein sequence: CASSVSSSGGADEQYF. Full variable domain (outside the CDR3, taken from reference TRBV7-6 and TRBJ2-7): GAGVSQSPRYKVTKRGQDVALRCDPISGHVSLYWYRQALGQGPEFLTYFNYEAQQDKSGLPNDRFSAERPEGSISTLTIQRTEQRDSAMYRCASSVSSSGGADEQYFGPGTRLTVT.

This clone was picked up one time. V is TRBV7-2 and J is TRBJ2-7, with unresolved D. Germline values: CDR1 SGHTA, CDR2 FQGNSA. This CDR3 contains 13 residues. The V end was cut by 4 bases, the J end by 0 bases, with 7 bases between. CDR3 coding DNA: TGTGCCAGCAGCTACGAGGTCTCCTACGAGCAGTACTTC. This gives the protein CASSYEVSYEQYF.

The rearrangement joins TRBV19 to TRBJ2-3; 8 bases line up with TRBD1. The CDR3 sequence is 15 residues long. V trimming: 5 bases; J trimming: 0 bases; junction bases outside the gene matches: 4. CDR1 LNHDA and CDR2 SQIVND come from the germline V gene (reference sequence). The CDR3 region is CASSRQGLSTDTQYF. Here the CDR3 DNA reads TGTGCCAGTAGTCGACAGGGGCTTAGCACAGATACGCAGTATTTT.

The rearrangement joins TRBV3-1 (or the pseudogene TRBV3-2) to TRBJ1-1; D unclear. V gave up 1 base and J gave up 11 bases, with 11 bases separating them. Germline values: CDR1 LGHDT, CDR2 YNNKEL (reference sequence). This CDR3 has 12 residues. This CDR3 is CASSQGKGQAFF. In DNA, the CDR3 is TGTGCCAGCAGCCAAGGCAAGGGCCAGGCTTTCTTT.

This chain uses TRBV2 with TRBJ1-5; no firm D call. V dropped 7 bases and J dropped 2 bases, with 9 bases sitting between them. CDR3 length: 13 residues. The germline V gene has CDR1 SNHLY and CDR2 FYNNEI. The CDR3 nucleotides read TGTGCCAGCAAGCGGGATGGCAATCAGCCCCAGCATTTT. This codes for CASKRDGNQPQHF. Full variable domain (rest looked up from reference TRBV2 and TRBJ1-5): EPEVTQTPSHQVTQMGQEVILRCVPISNHLYFYWYRQILGQKVEFLVSFYNNEISEKSEIFDDQFSVERPDGSNFTLKIRSTKLEDSAMYFCASKRDGNQPQHFGDGTRLSIL.

This clone appeared a single time. The J gene is TRBJ2-7, the V gene TRBV24-1, with 7 bases that match TRBD1. There are 16 residues in the CDR3. The J segment lost 1 base and the V segment lost 6 bases, leaving 11 bases of the junction unmatched. Germline V gene lookup returns CDR1 KGHDR and CDR2 SFDVKD. CDR3 protein: CATSRKRGRVSYEQYF. CDR3 DNA sequence: TGTGCCACCAGTCGTAAAAGGGGGCGAGTATCCTACGAGCAGTACTTC.